This T cell receptor beta chain originates from a study of breast tumors, draining lymph nodes, adjacent tissues. This clonotype was detected many times. Its cognate antigen is unknown. TCRdb reprocessed the multiplex PCR reads with MiXCR, giving one entry per CDR3 protein. The sample carries over 150,000 distinct CDR3 sequences, over 25% recorded once. Study results and caveats: Compared with lymph nodes, tumors were less diverse; compared with nontumor tissue, more.

This CDR3 has 13 residues. The ends were cut back, 4 bases at V and 0 bases at J, with 7 bases in the middle. CDR1 SQVTM and CDR2 ANQGSEA come from the germline V gene. Breast cancer patients provided tissue from their axillary draining lymph nodes. This receptor was taken from a female donor with breast cancer. Some clones in this sample may be carry-over from other donors' samples. The specimen was axillary lymph node tissue. This sequence joins TRBV29-1 and TRBJ1-5; D ambiguous. CDR3 nucleotides: TGCAGCGTTGCGGTGGATAGCAATCAGCCCCAGCATTTT. This translates into CSVAVDSNQPQHF.